The T cell receptor (beta chain) under discussion was sequenced for a study of T cells in Graves' hyperthyroidism and ophthalmopathy. Findings and caveats of the study: In the blood, most expanded thyroid clonotypes above 0.001 appeared as well.

Exclusion of patients followed from uncontrolled infection, other autoimmune disease, pregnancy or lactation. Amplification yielded TCR beta CDR3 regions, with RNA transcripts as the source. The TCR CDR3 first-round RT-PCR relied on the HTBI primer set. One entry per CDR3 protein, called by TCRdb with MiXCR from the multiplex PCR reads. The table shows 360,000 or so distinct CDR3 sequences, with over 15% occurring only once. In its sample, this clonotype was seen many times. Its antigen is not known. The CDR3 has 16 residues. CDR1 and CDR2 from the germline V gene are SGDLS and YYNGEE. The V end lost 0 bases, the J end lost 6 bases, and 15 bases lay between the germline ends.

The sequenced sample consisted of blood. The chain has TRBV9 and TRBJ2-2; D remains unclear. The TCR comes from a woman aged 18-29 years with Graves' hyperthyroidism. The CDR3 spells CASSVEGESWAGELFF. CDR3 bases: TGTGCCAGCAGCGTAGAAGGCGAATCCTGGGCCGGGGAGCTGTTTTTT.